One T cell receptor (beta chain) is described in this entry. Its antigen remains undetermined. Base qualities are not at hand, and no much larger clone is one base apart. The immunoSEQ Assay was used to sequence TCRbeta CDR3 regions. After extraction, genomic DNA underwent amplification by bias-controlled multiplex PCR, followed by high-throughput sequencing. The original pipeline was this. To quantify the absolute abundance of each unique TCRbeta CDR3 region, sequences were collapsed and filtered. T cell fraction was estimated by normalization of TCRbeta template counts to usable DNA, with usable DNA being measured through amplification of reference genes present in all nucleated cells. Repertoire TCRs were annotated as SARS-CoV-2-specific by exact matching of V gene, CDR3 amino acid sequence and J gene to a known reactive TCR set. The reference SARS-CoV-2 TCR set was derived from MIRA and filtered for enrichment in COVID-19-positive ImmuneCODE repertoires, a step that removed public or cross-reactive TCRs. Drawing on the MIRA antigens, annotated TCRs were analysed further at the level of specific ORF or position within ORF. Breadth was defined as annotated unique rearrangements over total unique productive rearrangements; depth was the summed frequency of those rearrangements. Two-sided Wilcoxon rank-sum tests were used to compare TCR breadth between groups. TCRdb provides this immuneACCESS table in a form limited to in-frame rearrangements. Some clones are lacking; in checked studies, under half of them reflect an unresolved V gene, and why the rest are absent is not known. V, J and clone size reflect that table, while D and trimming were determined from the DNA. Counted in this sample were about 350,000 clones; 86% of them appeared once. The ten largest clones take up roughly a tenth of the sample.

The CDR3, cysteine through phenylalanine, is 15 amino acids long. This entry keeps only the CDR3 DNA: 45 bases, framed from base 1. After removal of 5 bases from V and 8 bases from J, the junction retains 11 bases not matched to a gene. From the germline V gene (reference sequence), CDR1 is SEHNR and CDR2 is FQNEAQ. This record comes from a study of Ad26.COV2.S vaccination and SARS-CoV-2 variants (dated by TCRdb to the early 2020s). Notes on the research overall: Donors in the vaccine arm were drawn from COV1001, a phase I-IIa trial of Ad26.COV2.S in healthy adults that was multicentre, randomized, double-blind and placebo-controlled. Dosing of Ad26.COV2.S was intramuscular, at either 5x10^10 or 1x10^11 viral particles, delivered as one shot or as two shots spaced 56 days apart. The specificity and breadth of SARS-CoV-2-reactive T cell receptors after Ad26.COV2.S vaccination were assessed by TCRbeta repertoire sequencing. The TCR-sequenced set comprised approximately 30 samples: around 20 Ad26.COV2.S vaccine recipients, 5 placebo recipients and 8 SARS-CoV-2 convalescent individuals. Trial participants were randomized into five groups of five, in which low-dose or high-dose Ad26.COV2.S was given once or twice, or placebo was given on both occasions. Investigators did not know the trial group allocation while performing experiments and assessing outcomes.

The treatment or condition label corresponds to: over 15 received Ad26.COV2.S at low or high dose, single or two shots; about 5 received placebo; per-sample allocation not given. Repertoires of vaccine and placebo recipients were sequenced from samples collected on day 63 after the first injection. In Cohort 1b, some 25 adults aged 18-55 years were enrolled at a single site in Boston, USA, between 29 July and 7 August 2020. Ad26.COV2.S was a replication-incompetent adenovirus type 26 vector that expressed a prefusion-stabilized SARS-CoV-2 spike protein derived from the original Wuhan strain. Overall study outcomes, separate from this receptor: The study was not powered to compare responses between vaccine doses or regimens. Vaccine and placebo recipients had similar non-spike TCR breadth, a finding consistent with the vaccine containing only spike. Substantial breadth of spike-specific CD8+ and CD4+ T cell responses was reported after vaccination. According to the authors, total T cell responses may have been underestimated by the TCR breadth and depth analyses. Compared with placebo recipients, Ad26.COV2.S recipients showed higher spike-specific TCR breadth (P = 0.0014).

Here the chain combines TRBV7-9 and TRBJ1-4; 7 junctional bases match TRBD1. This sample comprised peripheral blood, obtained in a trial of Ad26.COV2.S vaccine versus placebo. This receptor was taken from a person aged 18-65 years who received the Ad26.COV2.S COVID-19 vaccine or a placebo. The CDR3 here reads CASSVQSGTEEKLFF. The DNA reads as follows: TGTGCCAGCAGCGTCCAATCCGGGACAGAGGAAAAACTGTTTTTT.